This section outlines one T cell receptor (beta chain) sequence together with its context. Antigen: not known. A multiplex PCR was run with 60 Vbeta primers and 13 Jbeta primers. Only in-frame clones appear in the TCRdb table, and some are missing; sequencing was by immunoSEQ multiplex PCR. The table has 85,000 to 90,000 clones, around 89% seen once. The data were obtained in a study of cytomegalovirus exposure and HLA in healthy donors. Study results and limitations: It was reportedly the case that the classifier diagnosed cytomegalovirus status with high specificity and sensitivity. Another analysis was done later, and it associated 16,951 TCR beta sequences with HLA alleles at 0.05 false discovery rate.

The sample comprised PBMCs. The receptor comes from a man aged 18-30 years in good health and CMV-seronegative.

CDR3 nucleotide sequence: TGTGCCAGCAGCTTACAGGTCCTAGCGGGGGACACAGATACGCAGTATTTT. It codes for CASSLQVLAGDTDTQYF. The gene calls are TRBV11-2 and TRBJ2-3; 10 nucleotides line up with TRBD2. V lost 2 bases and J lost 2; bases outside the gene matches: 7. Germline CDR1 and CDR2: SGHAT and FQNNGV. The CDR3 sequence is 17 residues long.